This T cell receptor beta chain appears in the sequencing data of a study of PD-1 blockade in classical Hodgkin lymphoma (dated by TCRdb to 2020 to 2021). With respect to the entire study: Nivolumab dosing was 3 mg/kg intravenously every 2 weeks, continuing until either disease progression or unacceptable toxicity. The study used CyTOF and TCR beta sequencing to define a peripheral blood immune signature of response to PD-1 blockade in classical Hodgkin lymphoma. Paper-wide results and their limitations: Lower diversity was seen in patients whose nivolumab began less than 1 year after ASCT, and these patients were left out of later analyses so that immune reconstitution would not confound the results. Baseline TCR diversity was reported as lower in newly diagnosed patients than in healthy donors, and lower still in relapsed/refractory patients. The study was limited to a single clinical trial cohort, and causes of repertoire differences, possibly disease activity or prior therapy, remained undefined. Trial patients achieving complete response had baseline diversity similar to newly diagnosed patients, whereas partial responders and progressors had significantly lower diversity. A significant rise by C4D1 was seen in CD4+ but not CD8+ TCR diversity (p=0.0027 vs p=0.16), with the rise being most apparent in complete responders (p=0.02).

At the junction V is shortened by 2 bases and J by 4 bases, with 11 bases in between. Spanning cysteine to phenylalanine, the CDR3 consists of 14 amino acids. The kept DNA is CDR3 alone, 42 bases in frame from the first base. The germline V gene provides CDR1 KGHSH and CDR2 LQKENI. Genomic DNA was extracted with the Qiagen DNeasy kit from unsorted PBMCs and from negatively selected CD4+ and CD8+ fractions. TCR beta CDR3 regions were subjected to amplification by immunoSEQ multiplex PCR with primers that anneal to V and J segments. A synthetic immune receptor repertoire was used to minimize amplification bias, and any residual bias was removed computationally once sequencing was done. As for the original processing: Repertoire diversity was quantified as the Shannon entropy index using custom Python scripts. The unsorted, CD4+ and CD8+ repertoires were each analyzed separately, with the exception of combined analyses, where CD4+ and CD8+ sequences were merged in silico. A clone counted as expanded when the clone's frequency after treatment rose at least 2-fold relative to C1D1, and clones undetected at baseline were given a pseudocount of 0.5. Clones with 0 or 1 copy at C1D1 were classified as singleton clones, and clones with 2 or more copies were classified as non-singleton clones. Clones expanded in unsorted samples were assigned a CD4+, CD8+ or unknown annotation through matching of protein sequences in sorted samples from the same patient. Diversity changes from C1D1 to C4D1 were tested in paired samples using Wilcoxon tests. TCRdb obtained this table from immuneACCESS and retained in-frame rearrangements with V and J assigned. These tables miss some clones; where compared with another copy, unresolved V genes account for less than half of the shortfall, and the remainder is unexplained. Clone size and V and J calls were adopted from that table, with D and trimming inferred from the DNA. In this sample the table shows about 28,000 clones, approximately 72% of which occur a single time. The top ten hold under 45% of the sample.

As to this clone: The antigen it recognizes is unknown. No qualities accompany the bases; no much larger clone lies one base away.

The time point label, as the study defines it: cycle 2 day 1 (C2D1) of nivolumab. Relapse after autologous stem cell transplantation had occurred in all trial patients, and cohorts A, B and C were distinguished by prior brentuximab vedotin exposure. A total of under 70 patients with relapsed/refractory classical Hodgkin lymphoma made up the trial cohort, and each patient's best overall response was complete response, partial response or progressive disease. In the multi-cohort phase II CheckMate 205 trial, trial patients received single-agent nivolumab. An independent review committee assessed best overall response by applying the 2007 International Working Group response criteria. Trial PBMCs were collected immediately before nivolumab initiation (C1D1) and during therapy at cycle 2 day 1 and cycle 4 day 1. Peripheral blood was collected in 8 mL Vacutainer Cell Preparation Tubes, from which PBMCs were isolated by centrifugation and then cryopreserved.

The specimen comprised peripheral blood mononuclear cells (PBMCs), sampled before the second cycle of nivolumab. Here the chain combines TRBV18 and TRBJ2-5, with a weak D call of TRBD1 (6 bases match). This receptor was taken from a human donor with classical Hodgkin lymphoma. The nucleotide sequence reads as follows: TGTGCCAGCTCACCAATCAGGGGTGGAGAGACCCAGTACTTC. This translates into CASSPIRGGETQYF.